This TCR beta chain was retrieved from a study of monozygotic twins with cystic fibrosis. This table comes from immunoSEQ multiplex PCR, and its TCRdb copy is limited to in-frame clones, with some not included. The sample has roughly 25,000 clones, 91% seen once. The CDR3 contains 15 residues. Germline lookup yields CDR1 SNHLY and CDR2 FYNNEI. V was pared by 0 bases and J by 2 bases, with 11 bases between. This TCR was recovered from a girl under 10 years old with cystic fibrosis. The V and J genes are TRBV2 and TRBJ2-7, with D perhaps matching TRBD1 (6 bases). Material for sequencing was blood. The CDR3 protein is CASSEAEDSPYEQYF. The CDR3 coding sequence is TGTGCCAGCAGTGAAGCGGAGGACAGCCCCTACGAGCAGTACTTC. Using reference TRBV2 and TRBJ2-7 for the parts outside the CDR3, the full variable domain is EPEVTQTPSHQVTQMGQEVILRCVPISNHLYFYWYRQILGQKVEFLVSFYNNEISEKSEIFDDQFSVERPDGSNFTLKIRSTKLEDSAMYFCASSEAEDSPYEQYFGPGTRLTVT.